This TCR beta chain is from a study of T cell responses to AZD1222 COVID-19 vaccine. The CDR3 consists of 16 residues. The germline V gene encodes CDR1 MDHEN and CDR2 SYDVKM. The junction had 6 bases not matched to a gene; V was cut back by 5 bases and J by 0 bases. Study conclusions and caveats: Dominant at 160-218 and 743-854, vaccine-associated CD4 TCRs also spanned spike. Epitopes outside B.1.351 and B.1.1.7 mutated regions reportedly drew nearly half of spike TCRs.

Both about-4-week and about-12-week second-dose recipients were combined. This table comes from immunoSEQ multiplex PCR, and its TCRdb copy is limited to in-frame clones, with some not included. The repertoire holds more than 85,000 clones, with about 90% as singletons. This clone has more than one count but fewer than ten. Its antigen remains unidentified. The source of this sequence is an adult who received the AZD1222 COVID-19 vaccine. V usage is TRBV28 and J usage is TRBJ2-1, with TRBD2 matching over 8 bases. The material sequenced was peripheral blood, taken 28 days after the second AZD1222 dose. CDR3 nucleotides: TGTGCCAGCAGTCCACTAGCGGAAAGCTCCTACAATGAGCAGTTCTTC. It specifies CASSPLAESSYNEQFF.